Listed here is a single TCR beta chain. V was pared by 3 bases and J by 5 bases, with 8 bases between. The CDR3 is 14 residues long. In germline, CDR1 is WNHNN, CDR2 SYGVQD (reference sequence). In the source study's methods: Estimation of nucleated cell counts relied on the amplification of reference gene primers. Measured with immunoSEQ multiplex PCR; TCRdb has only the in-frame clones, and not every one. D and trimming were read from the DNA, whereas the V and J calls and clone size are those reported in that table. Among under 45,000 clones listed, around 80% were seen once. The data derive from a study of blood T cell repertoires in COVID-19. Looking at the study overall: Acute and convalescent COVID-19 samples came from the United States, Italy and Spain. T cells, B-cell-depleted T cells, or PBMCs supplied cDNA or gDNA.

V gene TRBV10-1 combines with J gene TRBJ1-6; D is perhaps TRBD1 (5 bases). Input material: peripheral blood. This TCR was sampled from a man at least 80 years old with acute or convalescent COVID-19. The CDR3: CASSDQGNNSPLHF. The CDR3 DNA sequence: TGCGCCAGCAGTGACCAGGGAAATAATTCACCCCTCCACTTT.